A single sample gave rise to the 7 T cell receptor beta chains below, sequenced in a study of PD-1 blockade in classical Hodgkin lymphoma. Time point denoted: newly diagnosed, previously untreated cHL patient sample. After PBMCs were thawed, their CD8+ T cells were isolated by magnetic negative selection. Data came from immunoSEQ multiplex PCR; TCRdb stores just in-frame clones and leaves some out. In the table there are 19,000 or so clones, around 87% of which are singletons. Sequences were obtained from CD8+ T cells from blood. These receptors came from a human donor with classical Hodgkin lymphoma.

In its sample, this clone was seen once. The V gene is TRBV7-9, the J gene TRBJ2-2; D uncertain. Trimming removed 2 bases at V and 5 bases at J, with 6 bases between. In germline, CDR1 is SEHNR, CDR2 FQNEAQ (reference sequence). The CDR3 covers 13 residues. CDR3 bases: TGTGCCAGCAGCTTACCTCGAACCGGGGAGCTGTTTTTT. This encodes CASSLPRTGELFF.

The rearrangement links TRBV2 to TRBJ1-1; D gene uncertain. The CDR3 has 14 residues. Trimming pared 6 bases from V and 1 base from J, leaving 12 bases between. Germline lookup yields CDR1 SNHLY and CDR2 FYNNEI. For the CDR3, the DNA is TGTGCCAGCAGGAATCAGGTGACGAACACTGAAGCTTTCTTT. It yields the protein CASRNQVTNTEAFF. Full variable domain (missing parts from reference TRBV2 and TRBJ1-1): EPEVTQTPSHQVTQMGQEVILRCVPISNHLYFYWYRQILGQKVEFLVSFYNNEISEKSEIFDDQFSVERPDGSNFTLKIRSTKLEDSAMYFCASRNQVTNTEAFFGQGTRLTVV.

The chain is built from TRBV5-4 and TRBJ1-1, with 8 nucleotides matching TRBD1. This CDR3 is built from 17 residues. Germline CDR1 and CDR2: SGHNT and YYREEE (reference sequence). V gave up 3 bases and J gave up 1 base; unmatched junction bases: 11. This CDR3 is CASSSNLQGASNTEAFF. As DNA, the CDR3 is TGTGCCAGCAGCTCCAACCTTCAGGGGGCATCGAACACTGAAGCTTTCTTT.

In its sample, this clone was seen once. J is TRBJ2-7 and V is TRBV29-1, with D unresolved. CDR1 is SQVTM, CDR2 ANQGSEA, per germline. With 5 bases removed from V and 1 base from J, the gap between germline ends came to 9 bases. The CDR3 runs 12 residues. Here the CDR3 reads CSVTPNSYEQYF. In DNA, the CDR3 is TGCAGCGTTACTCCGAATTCCTACGAGCAGTACTTC.

The chain is built from TRBV5-4 and TRBJ2-7, with 8 nucleotides matching TRBD1. CDR1 and CDR2 from the germline V gene are SGHNT and YYREEE (reference sequence). This CDR3 contains 15 residues. V lost 4 bases and J lost 2; bases outside the gene matches: 8. For the CDR3, the DNA is TGTGCCAGCAGCCAGGGGGCTAGCGCAGCCTACGAGCAGTACTTC. Encoded protein: CASSQGASAAYEQYF.

This clone has a handful of counts. V usage is TRBV9 and J usage is TRBJ1-1; D is undetermined. V lost 4 bases and J 5 bases, leaving 18 bases between the germline ends. From germline, CDR1 is SGDLS and CDR2 YYNGEE. This CDR3 is 15 amino acids long. CDR3 in amino acids: CASSPSPLRGTEAFF. The CDR3 region has the DNA TGTGCCAGCAGCCCTAGCCCCCTTCGAGGGACTGAAGCTTTCTTT.

This chain connects TRBV9 to TRBJ1-1; 7 bases map to TRBD1. CDR3 length: 14 residues. Trimming took 3 bases from V and 3 from J; bases not matched to a gene: 5. Germline V gene data show CDR1 as SGDLS and CDR2 as YYNGEE. CDR3 residues: CASSAWQGDTEAFF. CDR3 bases: TGTGCCAGCAGCGCTTGGCAGGGGGACACTGAAGCTTTCTTT.